The 13 T cell receptor beta chains reported below all come from one sample, sequenced in a study of T cell changes during pregnancy in multiple sclerosis. Some clones are missing from TCRdb's copy, which holds only in-frame ones; the method was immunoSEQ multiplex PCR. Of fewer than 50,000 clones in the sample, about 94% were seen once. This specimen consisted of CD8+ T cells from peripheral blood mononuclear cells, obtained in the third trimester of pregnancy. The origin of the receptors is a female donor with multiple sclerosis, enrolled in a pregnancy study.

The chain joins TRBV6-1 to TRBJ2-5; D remains ambiguous. The CDR3 is 9 amino acids. V lost 1 base and J 13 bases, leaving 4 bases between the germline ends. The germline gives CDR1 MNHNS, CDR2 SASEGT. The CDR3 sequence is CASSEGLYF. CDR3 in DNA: TGTGCCAGCAGTGAAGGTCTGTACTTC.

The rearrangement joins TRBV28 to TRBJ1-5; 9 nucleotides align to TRBD1. This CDR3 comprises 19 residues. With 6 bases clipped from V and 0 bases from J, the junction kept 15 bases outside the gene matches. CDR1 and CDR2 from the germline V gene are MDHEN and SYDVKM. This CDR3 reads CASRSLRDRDGYSNQPQHF. CDR3 sequence (DNA): TGTGCCAGCAGATCTCTGAGGGACAGGGACGGCTATAGCAATCAGCCCCAGCATTTT.

The genes are TRBV6-6 and TRBJ2-3; the D gene is possibly TRBD1 (5 bases). Looked up from germline, CDR1 is MNHNY and CDR2 is SVGAGI (reference sequence). V lost 2 bases and J 0 bases, leaving 12 bases between the germline ends. The CDR3 length is 16 residues. The CDR3 coding sequence is TGTGCCAGCAGTTACGGGTCAGGGTCTAGCACAGATACGCAGTATTTT. It translates to CASSYGSGSSTDTQYF.

The chain links TRBV6-4 to TRBJ1-5, with D maybe TRBD1 (5 bases). This CDR3 is 16 amino acids long. Germline V lookup: CDR1 MRHNA, CDR2 SNTAGT. The ends were cut back, 4 bases at V and 0 bases at J, with 13 bases in the middle. CDR3 sequence reads: CASSVSRADSNQPQHF. CDR3 nucleotide sequence: TGTGCCAGCAGTGTTAGCAGGGCCGATAGCAATCAGCCCCAGCATTTT.

The chain uses TRBV7-6 and TRBJ2-1; D not certain. The length of the CDR3 is 12 residues. Germline loops: CDR1 SGHVS, CDR2 FNYEAQ. V was clipped by 5 bases and J by 7 bases, with 9 bases between them. The CDR3 nucleotides read TGTGCCAGCAGCCCTCCTCGGAATGAGCAGTTCTTC. It codes for CASSPPRNEQFF.

Note on this clone: Other DNA sequences within the sample encode an identical CDR3. The rearrangement joins TRBV9 to TRBJ2-1; a possible D gene is TRBD1 (5 bases). This CDR3 is built from 13 residues. Germline V CDR1 and CDR2: SGDLS, YYNGEE. Trimming cost V 2 bases and J 6 bases, with 9 bases left between them. The CDR3 DNA follows: TGTGCCAGCAGCGTTTCAGGGATCAATGAGCAGTTCTTC. Translating gives CASSVSGINEQFF.

The chain has TRBV27 and TRBJ1-2; D unresolved. V was clipped by 4 bases and J by 6 bases, with 12 bases between them. The CDR3 loop spans 13 amino acids. Germline-derived CDR1 and CDR2 are MNHEY and SMNVEV (reference sequence). The CDR3 is CASSYGSAHGYTF. CDR3 DNA sequence: TGTGCCAGCAGTTACGGGTCAGCCCATGGCTACACCTTC.

The CDR3 sequence is CASSPPAGNTEAFF. As DNA, the CDR3 is TGCGCCAGCAGCCCCCCCGCAGGGAACACTGAAGCTTTCTTT. The chain links TRBV4-1 to TRBJ1-1, with unresolved D. Germline CDR1 reads MGHRA; CDR2 reads YSYEKL. This CDR3 region has 14 residues. Between the trimmed V and J ends, which lost 4 bases and 1 base, there was a span of 10 bases.

The rearrangement joins TRBV6-6 to TRBJ1-2; no definite D call. Per germline, CDR1 MNHNY and CDR2 SVGAGI (reference sequence). The CDR3 sequence is 13 residues long. Trimming shortened V by 3 bases and J by 2 bases, and 7 bases separated the two germline ends. CDR3 residues: CASSYPQNYGYTF. In DNA form, the CDR3 reads TGTGCCAGCAGTTATCCCCAGAACTATGGCTACACCTTC.

The rearrangement links TRBV19 to TRBJ2-7; TRBD2 aligns across 7 bases. This CDR3 has 11 amino acids. The ends lost 7 bases at V and 6 bases at J; junction bases unmatched: 3. Germline V gene data show CDR1 as LNHDA and CDR2 as SQIVND (reference sequence). CDR3: CASTGGIEQYF. The CDR3 DNA reads TGTGCCAGTACCGGGGGGATCGAGCAGTACTTC.

In DNA form, the CDR3 reads TGTGCCAGCAGTTTGAACAGGGTCGACCTTGGTAACACTGAAGCTTTCTTT. This encodes CASSLNRVDLGNTEAFF. The chain combines TRBV28 with TRBJ1-1; maybe TRBD1 (6 bases). CDR1 MDHEN and CDR2 SYDVKM come from the germline V gene. The CDR3 loop spans 17 amino acids. The germline V and J ends were trimmed by 3 bases and 2 bases, with 19 bases remaining between them.

The chain uses TRBV7-2 and TRBJ2-5, with D perhaps TRBD2 (5 bases). V was cut by 6 bases and J by 2 bases, with 13 bases left in between. CDR3 size: 14 residues. The germline V gene encodes CDR1 SGHTA and CDR2 FQGNSA. The CDR3, as DNA: TGTGCCAGCAGTCACCTTGGCGGGCAAGAGACCCAGTACTTC. The encoded protein is CASSHLGGQETQYF. The whole variable domain, remainder taken from reference TRBV7-2 and TRBJ2-5, is GAGVSQSPSNKVTEKGKDVELRCDPISGHTALYWYRQSLGQGLEFLIYFQGNSAPDKSGLPSDRFSAERTGGSVSTLTIQRTQQEDSAVYLCASSHLGGQETQYFGPGTRLLVL.

V gene TRBV28 combines with J gene TRBJ2-1, with unresolved D. Trimming left V 9 bases short and J 6 bases short, with 18 bases between. Germline V CDR1 and CDR2: MDHEN, SYDVKM. This CDR3 region has 14 residues. The CDR3 DNA reads as TGTGCCAGTTATCCTGAGGTAAAGGTCAATGAGCAGTTCTTC. It codes for CASYPEVKVNEQFF.